This TCR beta chain was sequenced in a study of T cell changes during pregnancy in multiple sclerosis. V dropped 1 base and J dropped 0 bases, with 9 bases sitting between them. The length of the CDR3 is 15 residues. Germline CDR1 GTSNPN, CDR2 SVGIG (reference sequence). Data came from immunoSEQ multiplex PCR; TCRdb stores just in-frame clones and leaves some out. The sample shows some 68,000 clones, about 89% of them seen only once. This chain links TRBV30 with TRBJ2-2; D not certain. The clonotype was recovered from a female donor with multiple sclerosis, enrolled in a pregnancy study. Sequences were derived from peripheral blood, sampled in the second trimester of pregnancy. CDR3 in amino acids: CAWSALGANTGELFF. In nucleotides, the CDR3 is TGTGCCTGGAGTGCGTTAGGAGCGAACACCGGGGAGCTGTTTTTT.